This T cell receptor beta chain was sequenced for a study of blood T cell repertoires in COVID-19. For the study at large: Collection of acute and convalescent COVID-19 samples took place in the United States, Italy and Spain.

Profiling relied on immunoSEQ multiplex PCR, and the TCRdb table lists in-frame clones only, not all of them. The sample contains hundreds of thousands of clones, about 80% of which appear only once. Sequencing was performed on peripheral blood. The origin of this receptor is a man older than 75 with acute or convalescent COVID-19.

The CDR3 coding sequence is TGTGCCAGCAGGACAGGATTAAGCAATCAGCCCCAGCATTTT. Its translation is CASRTGLSNQPQHF. This rearrangement joins TRBV2 to TRBJ1-5; D might be TRBD1 (6 bases). Germline CDR1 is SNHLY and CDR2 is FYNNEI. V gave up 6 bases and J gave up 1 base, with 10 bases separating them. The length of the CDR3 is 14 residues.